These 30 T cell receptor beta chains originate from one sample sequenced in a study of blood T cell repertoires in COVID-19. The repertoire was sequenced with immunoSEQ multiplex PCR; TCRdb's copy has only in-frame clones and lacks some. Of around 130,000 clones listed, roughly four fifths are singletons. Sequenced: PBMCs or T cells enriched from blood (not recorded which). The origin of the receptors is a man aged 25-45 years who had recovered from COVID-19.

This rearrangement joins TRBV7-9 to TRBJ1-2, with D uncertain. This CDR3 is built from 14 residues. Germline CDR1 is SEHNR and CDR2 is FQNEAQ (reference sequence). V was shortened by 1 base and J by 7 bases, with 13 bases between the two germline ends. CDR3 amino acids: CASSLVVGEVGYTF. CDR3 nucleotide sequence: TGTGCCAGCAGCTTAGTCGTTGGGGAGGTTGGCTACACCTTC.

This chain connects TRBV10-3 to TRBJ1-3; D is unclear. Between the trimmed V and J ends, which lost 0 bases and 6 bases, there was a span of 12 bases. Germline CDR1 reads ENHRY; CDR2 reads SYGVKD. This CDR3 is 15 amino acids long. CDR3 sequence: CAISESSVLENTIYF. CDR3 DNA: TGTGCCATCAGTGAGTCGAGTGTATTAGAAAACACCATATATTTT.

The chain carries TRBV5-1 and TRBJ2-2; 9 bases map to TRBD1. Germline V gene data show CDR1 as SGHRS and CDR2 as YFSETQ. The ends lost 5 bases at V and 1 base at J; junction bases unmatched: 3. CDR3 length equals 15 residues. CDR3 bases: TGCGCCAGCAGGGCGACAGGGGGGAACACCGGGGAGCTGTTTTTT. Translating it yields CASRATGGNTGELFF.

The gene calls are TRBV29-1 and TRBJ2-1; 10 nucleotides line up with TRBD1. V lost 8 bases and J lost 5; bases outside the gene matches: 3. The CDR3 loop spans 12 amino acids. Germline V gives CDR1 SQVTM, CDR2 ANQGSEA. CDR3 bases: TGCAGCTTCGGGACAGGGGACAATGAGCAGTTCTTC. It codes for CSFGTGDNEQFF.

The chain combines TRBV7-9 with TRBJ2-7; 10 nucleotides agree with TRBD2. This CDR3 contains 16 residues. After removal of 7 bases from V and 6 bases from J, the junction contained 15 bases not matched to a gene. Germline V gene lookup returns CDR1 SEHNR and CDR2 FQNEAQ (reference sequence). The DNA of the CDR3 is TGTGCCAGCAACGTTGTCTACGGGACTAGCGTTGGCGAGCAGTACTTC. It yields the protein CASNVVYGTSVGEQYF.

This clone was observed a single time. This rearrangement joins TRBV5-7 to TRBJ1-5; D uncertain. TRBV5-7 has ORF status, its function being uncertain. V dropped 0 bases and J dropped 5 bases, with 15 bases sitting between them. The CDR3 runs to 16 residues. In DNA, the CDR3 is TGTGCCAGCAGCTTGGCCTTAAGTGGCAGATATCAGCCCCAGCATTTT. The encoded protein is CASSLALSGRYQPQHF.

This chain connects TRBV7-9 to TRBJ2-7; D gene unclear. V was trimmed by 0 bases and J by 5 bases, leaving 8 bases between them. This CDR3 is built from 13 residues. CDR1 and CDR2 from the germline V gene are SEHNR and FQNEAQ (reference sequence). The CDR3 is CASSLAPIHEQYF. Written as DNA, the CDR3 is TGTGCCAGCAGCTTAGCCCCCATCCACGAGCAGTACTTC.

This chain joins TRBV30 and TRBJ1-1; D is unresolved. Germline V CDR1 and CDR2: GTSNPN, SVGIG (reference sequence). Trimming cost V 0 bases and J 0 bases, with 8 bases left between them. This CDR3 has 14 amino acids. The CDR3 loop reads CAWSVGRMNTEAFF. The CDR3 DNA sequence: TGTGCCTGGAGTGTCGGCAGGATGAACACTGAAGCTTTCTTT. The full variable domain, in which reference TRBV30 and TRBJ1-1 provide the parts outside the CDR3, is SQTIHQWPATLVQPVGSPLSLECTVEGTSNPNLYWYRQAAGRGLQLLFYSVGIGQISSEVPQNLSASRPQDRQFILSSKKLLLSDSGFYLCAWSVGRMNTEAFFGQGTRLTVV.

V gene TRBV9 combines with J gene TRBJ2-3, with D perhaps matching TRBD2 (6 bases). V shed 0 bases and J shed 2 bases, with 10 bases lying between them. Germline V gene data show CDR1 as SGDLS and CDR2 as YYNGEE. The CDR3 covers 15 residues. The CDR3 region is CASSVVPGDTDTQYF. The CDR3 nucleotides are TGTGCCAGCAGCGTAGTCCCGGGAGACACAGATACGCAGTATTTT.

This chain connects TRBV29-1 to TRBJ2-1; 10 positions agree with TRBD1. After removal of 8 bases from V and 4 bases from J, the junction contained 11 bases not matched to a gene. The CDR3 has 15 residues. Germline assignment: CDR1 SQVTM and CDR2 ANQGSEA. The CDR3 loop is CSHTPGQGLYNEQFF. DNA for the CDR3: TGCAGCCACACGCCGGGACAGGGGCTGTACAATGAGCAGTTCTTC.

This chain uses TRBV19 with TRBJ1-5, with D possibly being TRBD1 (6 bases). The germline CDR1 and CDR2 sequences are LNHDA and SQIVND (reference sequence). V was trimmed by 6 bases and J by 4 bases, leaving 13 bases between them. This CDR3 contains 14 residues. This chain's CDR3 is CASRIGTPNQPQHF. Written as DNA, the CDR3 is TGTGCCAGTAGGATCGGGACACCTAATCAGCCCCAGCATTTT. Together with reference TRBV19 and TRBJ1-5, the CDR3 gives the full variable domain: DGGITQSPKYLFRKEGQNVTLSCEQNLNHDAMYWYRQDPGQGLRLIYYSQIVNDFQKGDIAEGYSVSREKKESFPLTVTSAQKNPTAFYLCASRIGTPNQPQHFGDGTRLSIL.

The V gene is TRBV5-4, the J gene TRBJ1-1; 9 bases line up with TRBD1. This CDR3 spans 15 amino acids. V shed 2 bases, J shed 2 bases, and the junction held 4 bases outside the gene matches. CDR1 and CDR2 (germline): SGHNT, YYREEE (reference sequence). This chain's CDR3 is CASSLPGQGNTEAFF. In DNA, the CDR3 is TGTGCCAGCAGCTTACCGGGACAGGGAAACACTGAAGCTTTCTTT.

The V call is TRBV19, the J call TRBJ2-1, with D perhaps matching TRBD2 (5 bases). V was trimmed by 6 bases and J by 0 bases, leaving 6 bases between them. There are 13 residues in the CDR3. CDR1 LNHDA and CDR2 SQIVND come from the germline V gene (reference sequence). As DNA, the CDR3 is TGTGCCAGTAGCGGAGGCTCCTACAATGAGCAGTTCTTC. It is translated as CASSGGSYNEQFF. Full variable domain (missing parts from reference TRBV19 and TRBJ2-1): DGGITQSPKYLFRKEGQNVTLSCEQNLNHDAMYWYRQDPGQGLRLIYYSQIVNDFQKGDIAEGYSVSREKKESFPLTVTSAQKNPTAFYLCASSGGSYNEQFFGPGTRLTVL.

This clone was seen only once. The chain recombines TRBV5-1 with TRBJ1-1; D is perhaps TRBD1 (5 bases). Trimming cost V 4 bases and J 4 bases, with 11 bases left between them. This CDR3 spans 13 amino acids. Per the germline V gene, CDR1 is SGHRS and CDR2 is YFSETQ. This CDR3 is CASSGEGSTEAFF. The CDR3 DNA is TGCGCCAGCAGCGGGGAGGGGAGCACTGAAGCTTTCTTT.

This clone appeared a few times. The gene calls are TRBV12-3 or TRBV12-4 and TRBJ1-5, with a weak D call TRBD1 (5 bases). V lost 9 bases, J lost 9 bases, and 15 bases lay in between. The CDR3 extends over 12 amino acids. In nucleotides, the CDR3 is TGTGCCAGTTCAGACGGGGGAGGGCCCCAGCATTTT. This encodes CASSDGGGPQHF.

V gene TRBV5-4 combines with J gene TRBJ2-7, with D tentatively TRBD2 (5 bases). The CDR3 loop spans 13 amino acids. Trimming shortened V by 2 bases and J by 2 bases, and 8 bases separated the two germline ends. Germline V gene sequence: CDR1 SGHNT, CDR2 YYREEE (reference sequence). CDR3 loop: CASSFFGAYEQYF. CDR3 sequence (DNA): TGTGCCAGCAGCTTCTTCGGGGCCTACGAGCAGTACTTC. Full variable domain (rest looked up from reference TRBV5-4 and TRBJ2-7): ETGVTQSPTHLIKTRGQQVTLRCSSQSGHNTVSWYQQALGQGPQFIFQYYREEENGRGNFPPRFSGLQFPNYSSELNVNALELDDSALYLCASSFFGAYEQYFGPGTRLTVT.

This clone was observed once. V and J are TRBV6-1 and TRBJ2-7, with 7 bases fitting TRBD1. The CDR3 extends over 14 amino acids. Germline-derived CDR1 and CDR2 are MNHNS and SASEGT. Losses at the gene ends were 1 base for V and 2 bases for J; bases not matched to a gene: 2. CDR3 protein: CASSEVGTAYEQYV. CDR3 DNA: TGTGCCAGCAGTGAAGTGGGGACAGCCTACGAGCAGTACGTC.

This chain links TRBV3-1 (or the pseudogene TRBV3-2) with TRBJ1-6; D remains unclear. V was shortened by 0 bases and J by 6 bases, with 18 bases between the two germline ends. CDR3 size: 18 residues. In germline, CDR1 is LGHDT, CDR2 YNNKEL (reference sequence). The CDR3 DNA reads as TGTGCCAGCAGCCAAGATCACCGGGCGGGCCTTGCTAATTCACCCCTCCACTTT. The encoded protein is CASSQDHRAGLANSPLHF.

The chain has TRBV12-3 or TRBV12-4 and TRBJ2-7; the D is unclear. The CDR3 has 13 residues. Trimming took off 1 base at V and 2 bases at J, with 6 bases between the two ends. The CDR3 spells CASSLGVTYEQYF. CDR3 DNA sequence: TGTGCCAGCAGTTTAGGAGTAACCTACGAGCAGTACTTC.

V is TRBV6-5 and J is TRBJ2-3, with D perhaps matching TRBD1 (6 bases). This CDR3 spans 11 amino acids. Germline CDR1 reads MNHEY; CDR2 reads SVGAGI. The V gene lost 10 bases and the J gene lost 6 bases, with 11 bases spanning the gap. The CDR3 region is CATQGIDTQYF. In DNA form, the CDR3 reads TGTGCCACCCAGGGGATTGATACGCAGTATTTT.

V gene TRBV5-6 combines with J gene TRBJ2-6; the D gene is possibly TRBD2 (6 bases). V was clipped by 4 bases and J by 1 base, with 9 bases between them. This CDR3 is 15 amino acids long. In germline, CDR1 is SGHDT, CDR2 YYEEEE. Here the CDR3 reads CASSPGTSGANVLTF. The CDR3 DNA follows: TGTGCCAGCAGCCCGGGGACTTCTGGGGCCAACGTCCTGACTTTC. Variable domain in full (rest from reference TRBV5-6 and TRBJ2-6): DAGVTQSPTHLIKTRGQQVTLRCSPKSGHDTVSWYQQALGQGPQFIFQYYEEEERQRGNFPDRFSGHQFPNYSSELNVNALLLGDSALYLCASSPGTSGANVLTFGAGSRLTVL.

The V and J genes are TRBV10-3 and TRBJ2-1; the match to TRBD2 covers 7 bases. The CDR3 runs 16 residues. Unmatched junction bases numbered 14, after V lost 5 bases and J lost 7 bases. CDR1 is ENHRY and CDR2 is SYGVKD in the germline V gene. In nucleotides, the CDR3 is TGTGCCATCAGTCAATCAGCGGGACCTGGGGAGAATGAGCAGTTCTTC. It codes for CAISQSAGPGENEQFF.

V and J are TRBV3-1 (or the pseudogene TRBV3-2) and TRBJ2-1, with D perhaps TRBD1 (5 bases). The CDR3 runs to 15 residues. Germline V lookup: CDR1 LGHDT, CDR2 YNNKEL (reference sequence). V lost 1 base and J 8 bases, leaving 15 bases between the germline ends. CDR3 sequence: CASSQAQGTLDEQFF. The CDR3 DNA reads TGTGCCAGCAGCCAAGCGCAGGGAACGTTGGATGAGCAGTTCTTC.

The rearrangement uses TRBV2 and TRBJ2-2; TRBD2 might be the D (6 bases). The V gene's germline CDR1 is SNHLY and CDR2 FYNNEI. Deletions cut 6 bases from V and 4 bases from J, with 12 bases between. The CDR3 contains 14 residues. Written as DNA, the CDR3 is TGTGCCAGCAGCCGGGACTCTTCCACCGGGGAGCTGTTTTTT. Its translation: CASSRDSSTGELFF.

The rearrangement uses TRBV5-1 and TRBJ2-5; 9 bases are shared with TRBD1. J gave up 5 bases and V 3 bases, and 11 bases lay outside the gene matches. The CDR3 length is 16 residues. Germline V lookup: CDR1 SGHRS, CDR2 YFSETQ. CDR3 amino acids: CASSYRDRDPRETQYF. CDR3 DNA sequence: TGCGCCAGCAGCTACCGGGACAGGGATCCCCGGGAGACCCAGTACTTC.

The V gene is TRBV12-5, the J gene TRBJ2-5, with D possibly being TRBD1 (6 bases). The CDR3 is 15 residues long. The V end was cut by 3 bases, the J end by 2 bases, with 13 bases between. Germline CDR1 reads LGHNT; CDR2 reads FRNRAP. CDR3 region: CASGLRGKLQETQYF. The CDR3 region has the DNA TGTGCTAGTGGTTTAAGGGGGAAGTTACAAGAGACCCAGTACTTC.

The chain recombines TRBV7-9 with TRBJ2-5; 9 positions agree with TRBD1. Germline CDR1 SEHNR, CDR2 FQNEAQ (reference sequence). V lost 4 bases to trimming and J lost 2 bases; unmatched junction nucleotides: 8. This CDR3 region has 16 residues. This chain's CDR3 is CASSSRQGVKQETQYF. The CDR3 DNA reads TGTGCCAGCAGCTCGCGACAGGGGGTGAAACAAGAGACCCAGTACTTC.

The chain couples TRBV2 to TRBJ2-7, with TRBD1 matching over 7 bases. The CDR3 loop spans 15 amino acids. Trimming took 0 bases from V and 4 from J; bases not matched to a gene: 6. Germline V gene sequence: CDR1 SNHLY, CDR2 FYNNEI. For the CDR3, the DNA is TGTGCCAGCAGTGAAGCGCTGGACAGGTTATACGAGCAGTACGTC. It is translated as CASSEALDRLYEQYV.

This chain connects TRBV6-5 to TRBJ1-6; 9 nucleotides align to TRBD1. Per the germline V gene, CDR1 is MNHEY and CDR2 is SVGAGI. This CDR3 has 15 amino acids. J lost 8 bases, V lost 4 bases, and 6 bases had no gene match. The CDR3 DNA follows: TGTGCCAGCAGTTTGACAGGGGGAGGGGATTCACCCCTCCACTTT. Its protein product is CASSLTGGGDSPLHF.

CDR3 protein: CASSEPDSSNQPQHF. CDR3 nucleotides: TGTGCCAGCAGTGAACCCGACAGTAGCAATCAGCCCCAGCATTTT. This rearrangement joins TRBV6-1 to TRBJ1-5; D perhaps matches TRBD1 (5 bases). This CDR3 has 15 residues. CDR1 and CDR2 from the germline V gene are MNHNS and SASEGT. Trimming left V 2 bases short and J 0 bases short, with 8 bases between.